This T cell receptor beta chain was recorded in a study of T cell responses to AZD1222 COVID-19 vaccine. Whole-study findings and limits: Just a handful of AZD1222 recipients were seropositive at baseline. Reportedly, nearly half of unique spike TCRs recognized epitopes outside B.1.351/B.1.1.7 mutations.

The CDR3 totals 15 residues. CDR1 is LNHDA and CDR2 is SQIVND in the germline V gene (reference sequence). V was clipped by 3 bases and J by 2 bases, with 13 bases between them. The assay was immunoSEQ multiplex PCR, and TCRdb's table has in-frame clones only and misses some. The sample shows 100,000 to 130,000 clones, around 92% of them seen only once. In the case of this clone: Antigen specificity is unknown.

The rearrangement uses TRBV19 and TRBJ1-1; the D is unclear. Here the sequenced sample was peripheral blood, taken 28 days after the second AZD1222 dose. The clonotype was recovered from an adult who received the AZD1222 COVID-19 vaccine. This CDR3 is CASSISHSANTEAFF. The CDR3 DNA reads TGTGCCAGTAGTATTTCCCACAGTGCTAACACTGAAGCTTTCTTT.